Listed below are T cell receptor beta chains from one sample, sequenced in a study of blood T cells in healthy people across ages. One entry per CDR3 protein results from TCRdb running MiXCR on the 5' RACE reads. The sample has around 1,000,000 distinct CDR3 sequences, around 27% seen once. The data were also submitted as part of a second study, on T cells of mothers and their children.

Material: blood. The receptor source for this set is a girl aged 2-9 years in good health. The CDR3 runs from the conserved cysteine through the conserved F or W. A D gene is named only where the DNA matches it firmly. Only some rows state a clone size, as once, few, many or a class for expanded clones.

J | size | D | V | DNA | CDR3
TRBJ1-4 | . | . | TRBV5-1 | TGCGCCAGCAGCCCCCCGGACCCGTTGGGAAAGCTGTTTTTT | CASSPPDPLGKLFF
TRBJ2-1 | once | . | TRBV20-1 | TGCAGTGCTAGAGATCTCTCAAGGGACGAGCAGTTCTTC | CSARDLSRDEQFF
TRBJ1-2 | few | . | TRBV12-3/TRBV12-4 | TGTGCCAGCAGTTTAATTGCGGGGTATGGCTACACCTTC | CASSLIAGYGYTF
TRBJ2-5 | few | . | TRBV5-1 | TGCGCCAGCACCCCAGACATATACCAAGAGACCCAGTACTTC | CASTPDIYQETQYF
TRBJ2-2 | few | . | TRBV4-3 | TGCGCCAGCAGCCAAGAAGTAACTCTGAACACCGGGGAGCTGTTTTTT | CASSQEVTLNTGELFF
TRBJ1-2 | . | . | TRBV6-5 | TGTGCCAGCAGTTACTCGAACTCCTATGGCTACACCTTC | CASSYSNSYGYTF
TRBJ2-1 | . | TRBD2 | TRBV11-2 | TGTGCCAGCGGGGCTAGCGGGATAGCCAATGAGCAGTTCTTC | CASGASGIANEQFF
TRBJ1-1 | . | . | TRBV4-2 | TGTGCCAGCAGTAATAGATGGGCTTCGGCTTCGAACACTGAAGCTTTCTTT | CASSNRWASASNTEAFF
TRBJ2-2 | many | TRBD1 | TRBV6-2/TRBV6-3 | TGTGCCAGCAACATCCTGACAGGGGAGACCGGGGAGCTGTTTTTT | CASNILTGETGELFF
TRBJ1-1 | . | . | TRBV7-2 | TGTGCCAGCAGCTTCTTAATGGGCACTGAAGCTTTCTTT | CASSFLMGTEAFF
TRBJ2-1 | . | TRBD2 | TRBV27 | TGTGCCAGCAGCCCCGGGACTAATATTAATGAGCAGTTCTTC | CASSPGTNINEQFF
TRBJ2-4 | . | . | TRBV20-1 | TGCAGTGCTAGTGCCCCTCCGCAAAACATTCAGTACTTC | CSASAPPQNIQYF
TRBJ2-5 | few | TRBD2 | TRBV9 | TGTGCCAGCAGTGTTGCGGGGGGGCCGGAGACCCAGTACTTC | CASSVAGGPETQYF
TRBJ2-5 | . | TRBD1 | TRBV12-3/TRBV12-4 | TGTGCCAGCAGGGACAGGTGGAAGACCCAGTACTTC | CASRDRWKTQYF
TRBJ2-1 | few | TRBD2 | TRBV20-1 | TGCAGAGCTAGGGTCCTGCGGGAGGGCCACATCAAGGAGCAGTTCTTC | CRARVLREGHIKEQFF
TRBJ1-2 | few | TRBD1 | TRBV4-2 | TGTGCCAGCAGCCCACCGGGACAGGGAGATGGCTACACCTTC | CASSPPGQGDGYTF
TRBJ2-7 | . | . | TRBV4-1 | TGCGCCAGCAGCCAAGAACCCAGACCCTACGAGCAGTACTTC | CASSQEPRPYEQYF
TRBJ1-2 | . | . | TRBV29-1 | TGCAGCGTCGGAAACGGGGGGGGCTCCTATGGCTACACCTTC | CSVGNGGGSYGYTF
TRBJ1-1 | . | . | TRBV6-2/TRBV6-3 | TGTGCCAGCAGTCGTATAAACACTGAAGCTTTCTTT | CASSRINTEAFF
TRBJ2-7 | few | . | TRBV5-5 | TGTGCCAGCAGCCACGGACAGCTCTACGAGCAGTACTTC | CASSHGQLYEQYF
TRBJ2-5 | . | . | TRBV11-2 | TGTGCCAGCAGCTTCAACGTAGCCGGAATGCAAGAGACCCAGTACTTC | CASSFNVAGMQETQYF
TRBJ1-2 | . | TRBD1 | TRBV20-1 | TGCAGTGCCCCATTTGACAGGGGGCGAAATGGCTACACCTTC | CSAPFDRGRNGYTF
TRBJ1-1 | . | . | TRBV29-1 | TGCAGCGTCCACGACGAAGCGAACACTGAAGCTTTCTTT | CSVHDEANTEAFF
TRBJ2-3 | few | . | TRBV9 | TGTGCCCGCAGCGTGGGTGATACGCAGTATTTT | CARSVGDTQYF
TRBJ2-3 | . | . | TRBV9 | TGTGCCAGCTCACTTTCTAGCGAGTCAGATACGCAGTATTTT | CASSLSSESDTQYF
TRBJ2-5 | . | TRBD1 | TRBV20-1 | TGCAGTGCTAGAGGGGACAGGGCGCGGGGAGAGACCCAGTACTTC | CSARGDRARGETQYF
TRBJ2-1 | . | TRBD2 | TRBV7-2 | TGTGCCAGCAGTAAAAGACTAGCGGGCACCAACAATGAGCAGTTCTTC | CASSKRLAGTNNEQFF
TRBJ2-7 | . | . | TRBV7-9 | TGTGCCAGCAGCGGAGTCGGGACCTCCGCCGAGCAGTACTTC | CASSGVGTSAEQYF
TRBJ2-5 | . | . | TRBV7-9 | TGTGCCAGCAGCGCATTGGGTGCGGGTTCGGAGACCCAGTACTTC | CASSALGAGSETQYF
TRBJ1-6 | . | . | TRBV20-1 | TGCAGTGCTAGAAGAAATGTGAGGGACGGTACTGAAACACCCCTCCACTTT | CSARRNVRDGTETPLHF
TRBJ1-6 | few | TRBD1 | TRBV4-3 | TGCGCCAGCAGCCAAGACAAGACAGGGTCGGGGAGTTCACCCCTCCACTTT | CASSQDKTGSGSSPLHF
TRBJ2-3 | few | . | TRBV20-1 | TGCAGTGCTAGAGATCTAGGGCGGGCCGGCACAGATACGCAGTATTTT | CSARDLGRAGTDTQYF
TRBJ2-3 | few | TRBD2 | TRBV6-5 | TGTGCCAGCAGCCCGACTAGCGGGAGTGCAGATACGCAGTATTTT | CASSPTSGSADTQYF
TRBJ2-7 | . | . | TRBV28 | TGTGCCAGCAGTTTAGGCAGGGGACGCGAGCAGTACTTC | CASSLGRGREQYF
TRBJ2-3 | . | TRBD2 | TRBV28 | TGTGCCAGCAGTTCTTCCCCACCGGGACTAGCGCCACAGTATTTT | CASSSSPPGLAPQYF
TRBJ2-3 | . | . | TRBV7-6 | TGTGCCAGCAGCCCCCGCCGGACAGATACGCAGTATTTT | CASSPRRTDTQYF
TRBJ2-1 | . | . | TRBV6-1 | TGTGCCAGCAAGAAGATTAAAGACAATGAGCAGTTCTTC | CASKKIKDNEQFF
TRBJ1-2 | once | . | TRBV5-1 | TGCGCCAGCAGCTTGGGGCGTGCCGCCTTCCCGTCCGGGGGCTACACCTTC | CASSLGRAAFPSGGYTF
TRBJ2-5 | once | . | TRBV7-9 | TGTGCCAGCAAAGGACTGATTGAAGAGACCCAGTACTTC | CASKGLIEETQYF
TRBJ2-7 | few | TRBD2 | TRBV3-1 | TGTGCCAGCAGCCAAGGGACTAGCGGACCCTACGAGCAGTACTTC | CASSQGTSGPYEQYF